One TCR beta chain is described in this entry. The source of the sample is a study of shared clonotypes between healthy human individuals. CD45RO-negative, CCR7-selected cells formed the naive CD8 fraction, which excluded terminally differentiated effector memory CD45RA+ cells. Clones were read by immunoSEQ multiplex PCR, and TCRdb kept only the in-frame ones, dropping some. Of under 2,000,000 clones listed, just under 95% are singletons. The CDR3 is 15 amino acids. V shed 4 bases and J 6 bases; nucleotides not matched to a gene: 9. The V gene's germline CDR1 is LGHNA and CDR2 YSLEER. This receptor was obtained from a man younger than 30 in good health. V and J are TRBV4-3 and TRBJ2-7; 10 bases are a match to TRBD2. The sample consisted of naive CD8+ T cells sorted from blood. The CDR3 here is CASSPSLAGEPEQYF. The CDR3 region has the DNA TGCGCCAGCAGCCCAAGCCTAGCGGGAGAACCCGAGCAGTACTTC.